These 28 T cell receptor beta chains were all obtained from the same sample, sequenced in a study of vaccination effects on CD4 cells after COVID-19. Upon completion of around eleven days in culture, CD4+ T cells were isolated. Two-dose BNT162b2 or mRNA-1273 vaccination was given to participants. Repertoires were generated with immunoSEQ multiplex PCR, while TCRdb's copy carries only in-frame clones and drops some. Of approximately 37,000 clones in the sample, about 67% were seen once. These receptors' targets are unknown. The material sequenced was CD4+ T cells from PBMCs cultured without peptide, taken after COVID-19 vaccination. The receptors were sampled from a human donor who received a COVID-19 vaccine.

J is TRBJ2-7 and V is TRBV5-4; TRBD2 aligns across 14 bases. V shed 3 bases, J shed 3 bases, and the junction held 2 bases outside the gene matches. CDR3 length equals 15 residues. The germline gives CDR1 SGHNT, CDR2 YYREEE (reference sequence). DNA of the CDR3: TGTGCCAGCAGCTCGGGACTAGCGGGAGTCTACGAGCAGTACTTC. This translates into CASSSGLAGVYEQYF.

The chain recombines TRBV5-1 with TRBJ2-7, with TRBD2 matching 9 bases. This CDR3 has 16 amino acids. Trimming took 1 base from V and 2 from J; bases not matched to a gene: 7. Germline V CDR1 and CDR2: SGHRS, YFSETQ. The CDR3 protein is CASSLYIAGEPYEQYF. The CDR3 nucleotides are TGCGCCAGCAGCTTGTATATAGCGGGGGAACCCTACGAGCAGTACTTC.

This clone was found a few times. This chain joins TRBV2 and TRBJ2-3, with D unresolved. The V end lost 1 base, the J end lost 6 bases, and 5 bases lay between the germline ends. CDR3 size: 12 residues. CDR1 and CDR2 from the germline V gene are SNHLY and FYNNEI. Written as DNA, the CDR3 is TGTGCCAGCAGTGAAGGGTCCGATACGCAGTATTTT. This gives the protein CASSEGSDTQYF.

The rearrangement joins TRBV3-1 (or the pseudogene TRBV3-2) to TRBJ2-2; the match to TRBD2 covers 7 bases. The CDR3 length is 14 residues. Germline values: CDR1 LGHDT, CDR2 YNNKEL (reference sequence). Trimming at V came to 1 base and at J to 4 bases, leaving 0 bases not matched to a gene. The DNA for the CDR3 is TGTGCCAGCAGCCAAGCTAGCGGCACCGGGGAGCTGTTTTTT. Translating it yields CASSQASGTGELFF.

This sequence joins TRBV6-5 and TRBJ1-2; 7 positions match TRBD1. Germline V gives CDR1 MNHEY, CDR2 SVGAGI. With 6 bases clipped from V and 3 bases from J, the junction kept 10 bases outside the gene matches. This CDR3 has 15 amino acids. The CDR3 here is CASRRQGGVDYGYTF. In DNA form, the CDR3 reads TGTGCCAGCAGGAGACAGGGCGGGGTTGACTATGGCTACACCTTC.

The rearrangement links TRBV7-8 to TRBJ2-5, with D possibly being TRBD2 (6 bases). CDR1 is SGHVS and CDR2 is FQNEAQ in the germline V gene. This CDR3 is built from 13 residues. Trimming cost V 5 bases and J 5 bases, with 12 bases left between them. The CDR3 nucleotides read TGTGCCAGCAGCCCCGGGGGTGGGGAGACCCAGTACTTC. This gives the protein CASSPGGGETQYF.

The chain recombines TRBV10-2 with TRBJ2-3, with 9 nucleotides matching TRBD1. The J segment lost 1 base and the V segment lost 6 bases, leaving 2 bases of the junction unmatched. Looked up from germline, CDR1 is WSHSY and CDR2 is SAAADI. The CDR3 loop spans 14 amino acids. The CDR3 region is CASRWTGGTDTQYF. CDR3 nucleotide sequence: TGCGCCAGCAGATGGACAGGGGGCACAGATACGCAGTATTTT.

The chain links TRBV19 to TRBJ2-1, with D possibly being TRBD1 (5 bases). CDR3 length: 14 residues. V was shortened by 8 bases and J by 9 bases, with 20 bases between the two germline ends. CDR1 LNHDA and CDR2 SQIVND come from the germline V gene (reference sequence). As DNA, the CDR3 is TGTGCCAGTCGAAACGGACAAATACAAAGTGAGCAGTTCTTC. It encodes CASRNGQIQSEQFF.

This clone was observed a few times. The V and J genes are TRBV5-1 and TRBJ2-3; D call uncertain. V shed 2 bases and J shed 4 bases, with 8 bases lying between them. This CDR3 has 13 amino acids. The germline V gene encodes CDR1 SGHRS and CDR2 YFSETQ. This CDR3 reads CASSFPGSDTQYF. The CDR3 bases are TGCGCCAGCAGCTTCCCGGGCTCAGATACGCAGTATTTT.

V is TRBV24-1 and J is TRBJ2-5; D gene ambiguous. Germline lookup yields CDR1 KGHDR and CDR2 SFDVKD. Deletions cut 4 bases from V and 2 bases from J, with 7 bases between. The CDR3 spans 13 residues. The CDR3 coding sequence is TGTGCCACCAGTGACACAGTACAAGAGACCCAGTACTTC. This gives the protein CATSDTVQETQYF.

The CDR3 bases are TGTGCCAGCAGCCAATTCCCGATGACAGCCTTGAACACTGAAGCTTTCTTT. Its translation: CASSQFPMTALNTEAFF. The rearrangement joins TRBV14 to TRBJ1-1, with D maybe TRBD1 (5 bases). Trimming cost V 2 bases and J 0 bases, with 16 bases left between them. The germline V gene has CDR1 SGHDN and CDR2 FVKESK. The CDR3 consists of 17 residues.

The chain couples TRBV30 to TRBJ1-1, with 7 bases matching TRBD1. Germline V gene lookup returns CDR1 GTSNPN and CDR2 SVGIG (reference sequence). This CDR3 comprises 13 residues. The trim removed 1 base at V and 6 bases at J, leaving 5 bases unmatched. In DNA, the CDR3 is TGTGCCTGGAGTGGGTCAGGGGGACCTGAAGCTTTCTTT. This translates into CAWSGSGGPEAFF.

V and J are TRBV9 and TRBJ2-3, with 7 bases matching TRBD2. This CDR3 comprises 15 residues. V trimming: 1 base; J trimming: 3 bases; junction bases outside the gene matches: 5. Germline values: CDR1 SGDLS, CDR2 YYNGEE. The CDR3 nucleotides read TGTGCCAGCAGCGTACGGGGGGTGGGAACAGATACGCAGTATTTT. The encoded protein is CASSVRGVGTDTQYF.

The CDR3: CASSEDIIRGGTPGTQYF. CDR3 in DNA: TGTGCCAGCAGTGAAGATATCATCCGCGGGGGAACCCCCGGTACGCAGTATTTT. The rearrangement uses TRBV6-1 and TRBJ2-3, with 7 positions matching TRBD2. CDR1 and CDR2 (germline): MNHNS, SASEGT. V shed 1 base and J 8 bases; nucleotides not matched to a gene: 18. The CDR3 length is 18 residues.

The V gene is TRBV18, the J gene TRBJ2-7; 7 bases map to TRBD1. The CDR3 sequence is 16 residues long. Trimming took 3 bases from V and 9 from J; bases not matched to a gene: 17. Germline V gene sequence: CDR1 KGHSH, CDR2 LQKENI. The CDR3 DNA follows: TGTGCCAGCTCACCCTCCGCCTGGGGACAGCTCGTAGGGCAGTACTTC. Its translation: CASSPSAWGQLVGQYF.

V is TRBV5-4 and J is TRBJ2-7; D uncertain. The V end lost 0 bases, the J end lost 1 base, and 8 bases lay between the germline ends. The V gene's germline CDR1 is SGHNT and CDR2 YYREEE (reference sequence). This CDR3 has 14 residues. This CDR3 reads CASSLDTLSYEQYF. As DNA, the CDR3 is TGTGCCAGCAGCTTGGACACCTTATCCTACGAGCAGTACTTC.

The V and J genes are TRBV12-3 or TRBV12-4 and TRBJ2-4; the D is unclear. V lost 1 base, J lost 13 bases, and 14 bases lay in between. This CDR3 has 13 residues. The CDR3 protein is CASSLEIRTRQYF. The CDR3 DNA sequence: TGTGCCAGCAGTTTAGAAATAAGGACCCGGCAGTACTTC.

Of note for this clone: The germline gene is not matched at one end of the junction; a read error may be the cause. This chain links TRBV2 with TRBJ2-7, with a tentative D call TRBD1 (6 bases). The CDR3 loop spans 16 amino acids. The germline CDR1 and CDR2 sequences are SNHLY and FYNNEI. In DNA form, the CDR3 reads TGTGCCAGCAGCCTACTCCCGACAGGCAAATCCTCCGAGCAGTACTTC. This gives the protein CASSLLPTGKSSEQYF.

The CDR3 protein is CASSQGQQPQHF. The CDR3 nucleotides read TGTGCCAGCAGCCAAGGCCAGCAGCCCCAGCATTTT. V usage is TRBV3-1 (or the pseudogene TRBV3-2) and J usage is TRBJ1-5, with D unclear. The germline gives CDR1 LGHDT, CDR2 YNNKEL (reference sequence). The CDR3 is made up of 12 amino acids. Trimming left V 1 base short and J 7 bases short, with 5 bases between.

With regard to this clone: A junction end diverges from the germline sequence, so it may reflect a read error. This chain connects TRBV7-2 to TRBJ1-1, with a possible D match to TRBD1 (6 bases). Germline lookup yields CDR1 SGHTA and CDR2 FQGNSA. The CDR3 has 14 amino acids. CDR3 bases: TGTGCCAGCACCTTAGGGGGATCTGGCACTGAAGCTTTCTTT. As protein: CASTLGGSGTEAFF.

J is TRBJ1-1 and V is TRBV27; D is unclear. CDR3 length: 14 residues. Germline-derived CDR1 and CDR2 are MNHEY and SMNVEV (reference sequence). The ends were cut back, 6 bases at V and 2 bases at J, with 13 bases in the middle. The CDR3 region is CASRNRAANTEAFF. The CDR3 DNA is TGTGCCAGCAGAAACCGGGCCGCAAACACTGAAGCTTTCTTT.

The chain links TRBV7-6 to TRBJ2-5, with TRBD2 matching over 13 bases. The germline gives CDR1 SGHVS, CDR2 FNYEAQ. V was clipped by 4 bases and J by 5 bases; unmatched bases: 7. The CDR3 length is 16 residues. CDR3: CASSSQLAGGPETQYF. The CDR3 nucleotides are TGTGCCAGCAGCTCCCAACTAGCGGGGGGGCCCGAGACCCAGTACTTC.

The chain employs TRBV27 and TRBJ2-1; 11 nucleotides align to TRBD2. The trim removed 3 bases at V and 4 bases at J, leaving 2 bases unmatched. This CDR3 contains 15 residues. The germline V gene encodes CDR1 MNHEY and CDR2 SMNVEV (reference sequence). CDR3 protein: CASSFASGRYNEQFF. CDR3 nucleotides: TGTGCCAGCAGTTTTGCTAGCGGGAGGTACAATGAGCAGTTCTTC.

The rearrangement links TRBV12-3 or TRBV12-4 to TRBJ2-1, with TRBD1 identical over 9 bases. V lost 10 bases to trimming and J lost 6 bases; unmatched junction nucleotides: 4. The CDR3 spans 12 residues. The CDR3 protein is CATMTGGNEQFF. CDR3 in DNA: TGTGCCACCATGACAGGGGGCAATGAGCAGTTCTTC.

The V call is TRBV6-6, the J call TRBJ2-5; no clear D gene. The ends were cut back, 7 bases at V and 0 bases at J, with 6 bases in the middle. Germline V lookup: CDR1 MNHNY, CDR2 SVGAGI (reference sequence). This CDR3 has 12 residues. As DNA, the CDR3 is TGTGCCAGCACCCAGTACCAAGAGACCCAGTACTTC. Encoded protein: CASTQYQETQYF.

The sample holds one count of this clone. This sequence joins TRBV3-1 (or the pseudogene TRBV3-2) and TRBJ1-3; the D is unclear. There are 14 residues in the CDR3. Germline CDR1 is LGHDT and CDR2 is YNNKEL (reference sequence). V was pared by 6 bases and J by 0 bases, with 9 bases between. The CDR3 loop reads CASSAGNSGNTIYF. CDR3 DNA: TGTGCCAGCAGTGCCGGGAACTCTGGAAACACCATATATTTT.

The chain recombines TRBV7-2 with TRBJ1-1; 7 nucleotides align to TRBD1. J gave up 1 base and V 0 bases, and 2 bases lay outside the gene matches. There are 15 residues in the CDR3. Germline values: CDR1 SGHTA, CDR2 FQGNSA. The CDR3 DNA reads TGTGCCAGCAGCTTAGCACAGGGGAGGAACACTGAAGCTTTCTTT. It codes for CASSLAQGRNTEAFF.

This chain links TRBV6-5 with TRBJ2-1; D is possibly TRBD2 (6 bases). The CDR3 runs 15 residues. The germline gives CDR1 MNHEY, CDR2 SVGAGI. V lost 6 bases and J 5 bases, leaving 17 bases between the germline ends. CDR3 sequence: CASRRSSGRHNEQFF. The DNA of the CDR3 is TGTGCCAGCAGAAGATCGTCCGGGAGACACAATGAGCAGTTCTTC.